A single sample gave rise to the 23 T cell receptor beta chains below, sequenced in a study of T cell clonality in common variable immunodeficiency. Overall study results and limits: Common variable immunodeficiency TCR beta sequences reportedly had fewer deletions and N-nucleotide insertions.

The data were produced by immunoSEQ multiplex PCR, yet TCRdb's version contains in-frame clones alone and is incomplete. The sample contains several thousand clones, none occurring once; roughly 4% lies in the top ten. No antigens are known for them. The material sequenced was peripheral blood mononuclear cells. These receptors all come from a human donor with common variable immunodeficiency.

This clone was found many times. The covered CDR3 bases are TGTGCCAGCAGTTGGCACACCAGGAGCCTCCAGCCC. It specifies CASSWHTRSLQP. The whole CDR3 is CASSWHTRSLQPQHF. J is TRBJ1-5 and V is TRBV28; D uncertain. The read stops 3 residues short of the end of the CDR3; the missing end is completed from the germline J gene. V lost 4 bases and J 7 bases, leaving 17 bases between the germline ends. This CDR3 region has 15 residues. Per germline, CDR1 MDHEN and CDR2 SYDVKM. Complete variable domain (other parts from reference TRBV28 and TRBJ1-5): DVKVTQSSRYLVKRTGEKVFLECVQDMDHENMFWYRQDPGLGLRLIYFSYDVKMKEKGDIPEGYSVSREKKERFSLILESASTNQTSMYLCASSWHTRSLQPQHFGDGTRLSIL.

In this sample, this clone turned up many times. The missing CDR3 end, 3 residues past where the read stops, is filled in from the germline J gene. V usage is TRBV5-1 and J usage is TRBJ2-5; D is perhaps TRBD2 (7 bases). This CDR3 has 15 amino acids. Trimming pared 6 bases from V and 2 bases from J, leaving 17 bases between. Per germline, CDR1 SGHRS and CDR2 YFSETQ. The DNA read from the CDR3 is TGCGCCAGCACCGAGGGGGGGTTGAAGCAAGAGACC. It is translated as CASTEGGLKQET. The whole CDR3 sequence is CASTEGGLKQETQYF.

This clone occurred many times. The CDR3 loop reads CASRKDWMANTEAFF. Partial CDR3 DNA: TGCGCCAGCAGAAAAGACTGGATGGCGAACACTGAA. The chain recombines TRBV5-1 with TRBJ1-1; D remains ambiguous. The sequence runs out 3 residues before the end of the CDR3; the remainder is reconstructed from the germline J gene. This CDR3 spans 15 amino acids. The germline V gene has CDR1 SGHRS and CDR2 YFSETQ. Deletions cut 5 bases from V and 1 base from J, with 15 bases between. Full variable domain (missing parts from reference TRBV5-1 and TRBJ1-1): KAGVTQTPRYLIKTRGQQVTLSCSPISGHRSVSWYQQTPGQGLQFLFEYFSETQRNKGNFPGRFSGRQFSNSRSEMNVSTLELGDSALYLCASRKDWMANTEAFFGQGTRLTVV.

This clone occurred many times. The read halts 3 residues ahead of the CDR3 end, with the missing end drawn from the germline J gene. The chain carries TRBV20-1 and TRBJ2-1, with TRBD2 matching over 8 bases. Trimming cost V 6 bases and J 7 bases; bases outside gene matches: 14. The CDR3 runs to 15 residues. Per the germline V gene, CDR1 is DFQATT and CDR2 is SNEGSKA (reference sequence). The sequenced CDR3 bases are TGCAGTGCGACCGTACATAGCGGGAACCTAAATGAG. Amino acid sequence: CSATVHSGNLNE. The complete CDR3 sequence is CSATVHSGNLNEQFF.

Ten or more counts support this clone. The read halts 3 residues ahead of the CDR3 end, with the missing end drawn from the germline J gene. The chain links TRBV2 to TRBJ1-5; D possibly corresponds to TRBD1 (5 bases). CDR1 SNHLY and CDR2 FYNNEI come from the germline V gene. CDR3 length equals 15 residues. With 3 bases removed from V and 0 bases from J, the gap between germline ends came to 9 bases. CDR3 protein: CASSEGGYSNQPQHF. The CDR3 bases that were read are TGTGCCAGCAGTGAGGGGGGTTATAGCAATCAGCCC.

In its sample, this clone was seen many times. The read halts 3 residues ahead of the CDR3 end, with the missing end drawn from the germline J gene. This chain joins TRBV20-1 and TRBJ1-2, with 12 nucleotides matching TRBD1. The CDR3 is 16 amino acids. Germline V gives CDR1 DFQATT, CDR2 SNEGSKA (reference sequence). Incomplete CDR3 DNA: TGCAGTGCTAGGGTCGAAATGGGACAGGGGGCGCGGGGC. This translates into CSARVEMGQGARG. The entire CDR3 protein is CSARVEMGQGARGYTF.

By share, this clone counts as medium-sized. The CDR3 is cut off 3 residues early in the read; its end comes from the germline J gene. The same CDR3 is also encoded by other DNA sequences in this sample. J is TRBJ1-2 and V is TRBV30; D may be TRBD1 (5 bases). The CDR3 is made up of 13 amino acids. Trimming pared 5 bases from V and 7 bases from J, leaving 17 bases between. Germline assignment: CDR1 GTSNPN and CDR2 SVGIG (reference sequence). CDR3 residues: CAWGPGVRAGYTF. The covered CDR3 bases are TGTGCCTGGGGGCCGGGGGTTCGGGCTGGC. Full variable domain (rest looked up from reference TRBV30 and TRBJ1-2): SQTIHQWPATLVQPVGSPLSLECTVEGTSNPNLYWYRQAAGRGLQLLFYSVGIGQISSEVPQNLSASRPQDRQFILSSKKLLLSDSGFYLCAWGPGVRAGYTFGSGTRLTVV.

This clone showed up many times. The read ends 3 residues early relative to the CDR3; the germline J gene fills the gap. This sequence joins TRBV14 and TRBJ2-4; perhaps TRBD1 as D (6 bases). Germline V gene data show CDR1 as SGHDN and CDR2 as FVKESK. This CDR3 spans 16 amino acids. V lost 3 bases, J lost 3 bases, and 15 bases lay in between. Incomplete CDR3 DNA: TGTGCCAGCAGCCACGGGCAGGGGAAGGGCAAAAACATT. Its protein product is CASSHGQGKGKNI. The complete CDR3 reads CASSHGQGKGKNIQYF.

This clone has ten or more counts. The CDR3 end is not reached by the read, which stops 3 residues before it; the germline J gene fills it in. The chain has TRBV7-2 and TRBJ2-1; 8 bases fit TRBD1. The CDR3 consists of 14 residues. Trimming cost V 5 bases and J 9 bases; bases outside gene matches: 9. Germline V gives CDR1 SGHTA, CDR2 FQGNSA. The CDR3 protein is CASSPRTGSSEQFF. CDR3 bases read: TGTGCCAGCAGCCCAAGGACAGGGTCTAGTGAG.

This clone showed up many times. CDR3 DNA (partial): TGTGCCAGCAGCTTACACCACGGGTCTAGCTACGAG. This gives the protein CASSLHHGSSYE. The full CDR3 protein is CASSLHHGSSYEQYF. The genes are TRBV7-3 and TRBJ2-7; D is uncertain. The read comes to an end 3 residues before the CDR3 does, leaving the germline J gene to fill in the end. Germline-derived CDR1 and CDR2 are SGHTA and FQGTGA. Trimming removed 2 bases at V and 3 bases at J, with 14 bases between. The CDR3 loop spans 15 amino acids.

This clone is categorized as medium-sized. Read coverage stops 3 residues before the CDR3 terminus; the germline J gene supplies the remainder. The chain couples TRBV19 to TRBJ2-7; weak D call: TRBD1 (5 bases). Trimming left V 1 base short and J 2 bases short, with 6 bases between. CDR3 length: 13 residues. CDR1 and CDR2 (germline): LNHDA, SQIVND (reference sequence). The CDR3 DNA, read in part, is TGTGCCAGTAGTATAGCGACAGCCTACGAG. Translating it yields CASSIATAYE. From start to end, the CDR3 is CASSIATAYEQYF.

By its share, this clone is medium-sized. The read finishes 3 residues shy of the CDR3 end, and the germline J gene is used to complete it. The rearrangement joins TRBV13 to TRBJ2-6, with D uncertain. The V end lost 3 bases, the J end lost 1 base, and 13 bases lay between the germline ends. CDR1 PRHDT and CDR2 FYEKMQ come from the germline V gene (reference sequence). CDR3 length: 17 residues. CDR3 in amino acids: CASSFMVSVSGANVLTF. CDR3 DNA, as far as it was read: TGTGCCAGCAGCTTTATGGTTTCGGTTTCTGGGGCCAACGTC.

The table lists this clone with many counts. The read terminates 3 residues before the CDR3 end, so the remaining end is supplied by the germline J gene. The rearrangement uses TRBV20-1 and TRBJ1-2, with a tentative D call TRBD1 (5 bases). V dropped 5 bases and J dropped 1 base, with 11 bases sitting between them. The V gene's germline CDR1 is DFQATT and CDR2 SNEGSKA (reference sequence). This CDR3 region has 13 residues. The covered CDR3 bases are TGCAGTGCTCTGAAGCAGGGTAACTATGGC. Translated, it gives CSALKQGNYG. The full CDR3 reads CSALKQGNYGYTF.

This clone was seen many times. The CDR3 end falls 3 residues outside the read, so it is completed with the germline J gene. The chain combines TRBV2 with TRBJ1-2, with TRBD1 as a possible D gene (6 bases). In germline, CDR1 is SNHLY, CDR2 FYNNEI. V lost 6 bases, J lost 2 bases, and 13 bases lay in between. The CDR3 consists of 14 residues. CDR3 loop: CASRLPTGNYGYTF. Partial CDR3 DNA: TGTGCCAGCAGACTACCGACAGGAAACTATGGC.

This clone was detected a few times. Read sequence stops 3 residues before the CDR3 end, and the germline J gene provides the missing end. The gene calls are TRBV7-9 and TRBJ1-1; a weak D match, TRBD1 (5 bases). The CDR3 covers 13 residues. Germline-derived CDR1 and CDR2 are SEHNR and FQNEAQ (reference sequence). The part of the CDR3 DNA that was read is TGTTCCGGCAGCACCGACAGGAACACTGAA. This codes for CSGSTDRNTE. The whole CDR3 region reads CSGSTDRNTEAFF. Variable domain in full (rest from reference TRBV7-9 and TRBJ1-1): DTGVSQNPRHKITKRGQNVTFRCDPISEHNRLYWYRQTLGQGPEFLTYFQNEAQLEKSRLLSDRFSAERPKGSFSTLEIQRTEQGDSAMYLCSGSTDRNTEAFFGQGTRLTVV.

This clone came up many times. The read terminates 3 residues ahead of where the CDR3 ends, so the germline J gene completes it. The chain carries TRBV28 and TRBJ2-7; D is possibly TRBD2 (6 bases). CDR1 is MDHEN and CDR2 is SYDVKM in the germline V gene. CDR3 length: 14 amino acids. Trimming removed 7 bases at V and 2 bases at J, with 15 bases between. The CDR3 spells CASIGGGWTYEQYF. The sequenced part of the CDR3 DNA is TGTGCCAGCATCGGGGGTGGGTGGACCTACGAG.

By proportion, this clone is medium-sized. The read ends 3 residues shy of where the CDR3 ends; the end is completed using the germline J gene. The chain couples TRBV9 to TRBJ2-7, with TRBD1 matching over 8 bases. The germline V gene encodes CDR1 SGDLS and CDR2 YYNGEE. The CDR3 runs to 17 residues. V shed 0 bases, J shed 0 bases, and the junction held 8 bases outside the gene matches. The CDR3 sequence is CASSVGPGTGYSYEQYF. The sequenced part of the CDR3 DNA is TGTGCCAGCAGCGTAGGGCCGGGGACAGGTTACTCCTACGAG.

This clone was counted ten times or more. The CDR3 is cut off 3 residues early in the read; its end comes from the germline J gene. The chain recombines TRBV29-1 with TRBJ1-1; D may be TRBD1 (5 bases). Looked up from germline, CDR1 is SQVTM and CDR2 is ANQGSEA. Trimming cost V 3 bases and J 0 bases, with 8 bases left between them. The CDR3 runs 13 residues. The CDR3: CSVEQGMNTEAFF. CDR3 bases read: TGCAGCGTTGAGCAGGGCATGAACACTGAA.

In its sample, this clone is medium-sized. The read terminates 3 residues ahead of where the CDR3 ends, so the germline J gene completes it. The chain carries TRBV2 and TRBJ2-5, with 11 bases that match TRBD2. Germline CDR1 and CDR2: SNHLY and FYNNEI. The CDR3 totals 17 residues. V shed 8 bases, J shed 1 base, and the junction held 12 bases outside the gene matches. The CDR3 protein is CASLQFPGLAVQETQYF. Partial CDR3 DNA: TGTGCCAGCCTTCAGTTCCCGGGACTAGCGGTCCAAGAGACC.

This clone was counted a few times. The missing CDR3 end, 3 residues past where the read stops, is filled in from the germline J gene. The chain employs TRBV25-1 and TRBJ2-5; a possible D gene is TRBD1 (6 bases). CDR1 and CDR2 from the germline V gene are MGHDK and SYGVNS. The CDR3 has 12 residues. The V end was cut by 4 bases, the J end by 7 bases, with 10 bases between. The CDR3 DNA, read in part, is TGTGCCAGCAGTGGGGGGCATGGGACC. Protein: CASSGGHGT. The whole CDR3 protein is CASSGGHGTQYF.

At least ten counts were recorded for this clone. The read finishes 3 residues shy of the CDR3 end, and the germline J gene is used to complete it. This chain links TRBV30 with TRBJ1-4, with 7 bases fitting TRBD1. Germline trimming cut 3 bases from V and 5 bases from J; bases unmatched to any gene: 9. Germline assignment: CDR1 GTSNPN and CDR2 SVGIG (reference sequence). This CDR3 contains 15 residues. CDR3 region: CAWSKPGQLNEKLFF. CDR3 DNA (partial): TGTGCCTGGAGCAAACCGGGACAGTTAAATGAAAAA.

This clone is labeled as medium-sized. The CDR3 end lies 3 residues beyond the end of the read and is filled in from the germline J gene. The chain is built from TRBV24-1 and TRBJ2-2; 8 positions agree with TRBD1. The V and J ends lost 4 bases and 2 bases, in that order; junction bases with no gene match: 5. CDR3 length: 16 amino acids. Per germline, CDR1 KGHDR and CDR2 SFDVKD. The CDR3 DNA, read in part, is TGTGCCACCAGTGACGCGACAGGGGCAAACACCGGGGAG. Protein sequence: CATSDATGANTGE. The full CDR3 protein is CATSDATGANTGELFF.

The CDR3 is CASSTLEDSYGYTF. The part of the CDR3 DNA that was read is TGTGCCAGTAGTACCCTAGAAGACAGTTATGGC. V gene TRBV19 combines with J gene TRBJ1-2, with a tentative D call TRBD1 (5 bases). Read sequence stops 3 residues before the CDR3 end, and the germline J gene provides the missing end. CDR3 length equals 14 residues. V was shortened by 4 bases and J by 5 bases, with 14 bases between the two germline ends. From germline, CDR1 is LNHDA and CDR2 SQIVND (reference sequence).